This T cell receptor (beta chain) was observed in a study of T-cell reconstitution after alpha-beta-depleted transplantation in children. Unique molecular identifiers were used to barcode this TCRbeta library. TCRdb reprocessed the PCR reads with MiXCR, giving one entry per CDR3 protein. The sample lists about 980,000 distinct CDR3 sequences; roughly 31% were seen once. Worth noting for this clonotype: The target antigen is unknown.

CDR3 length: 14 amino acids. The V and J ends lost 3 bases and 11 bases respectively, with 20 bases between them. General study results and limits: From newly produced T cells came most of the T-cell counts and diversity one year after transplant. There were reportedly several hundred expanded graft clones from which alpha-beta T cells came about two months after transplant.

This receptor was identified in a boy in the first two years of life who had a stem cell transplant for SCID, so the T cells may come from the graft donor. The V and J genes are TRBV12-3 or TRBV12-4 and TRBJ2-7; the D gene could be TRBD1 or TRBD2 (5 bases each). Sequences were derived from PBMCs, mostly from graft donor cells, sampled 360 days after TCRalphabeta/CD19-depleted stem cell transplant. The DNA for the CDR3 is TGTGCCAGCAGTTTCCGGGGCCCCGTGGGCGGAAAGTACTTC. Translation: CASSFRGPVGGKYF.